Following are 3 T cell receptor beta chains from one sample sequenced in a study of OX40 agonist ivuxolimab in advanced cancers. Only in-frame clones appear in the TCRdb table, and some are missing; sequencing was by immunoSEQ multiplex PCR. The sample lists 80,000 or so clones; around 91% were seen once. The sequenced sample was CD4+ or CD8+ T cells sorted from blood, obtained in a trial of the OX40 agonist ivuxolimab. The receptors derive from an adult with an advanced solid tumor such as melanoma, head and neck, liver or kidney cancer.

This CDR3 reads CASSSGRSSYNEQFF. CDR3 bases: TGTGCCAGCAGCTCAGGACGGAGCTCCTACAATGAGCAGTTCTTC. J is TRBJ2-1 and V is TRBV5-4; D is ambiguous. The V and J ends lost 3 bases and 0 bases respectively, with 10 bases between them. CDR1 and CDR2 from the germline V gene are SGHNT and YYREEE (reference sequence). The CDR3 is 15 residues long.

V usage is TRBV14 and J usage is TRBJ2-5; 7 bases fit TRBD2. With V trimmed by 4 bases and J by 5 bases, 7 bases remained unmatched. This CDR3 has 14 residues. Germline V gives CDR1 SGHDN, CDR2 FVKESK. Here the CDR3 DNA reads TGTGCCAGCAGCCGGGGGGGTTATCGGGAGACCCAGTACTTC. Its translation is CASSRGGYRETQYF.

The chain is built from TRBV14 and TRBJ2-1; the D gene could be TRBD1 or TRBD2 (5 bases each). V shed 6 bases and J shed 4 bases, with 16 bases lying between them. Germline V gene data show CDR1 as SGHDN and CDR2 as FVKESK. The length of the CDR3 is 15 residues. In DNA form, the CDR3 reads TGTGCCAGCAGTCTTCTGAGGGGCGCGTACAATGAGCAGTTCTTC. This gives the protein CASSLLRGAYNEQFF.